This T cell receptor beta chain was recovered during a study of blood T cell repertoires in COVID-19. Libraries were prepared by immunoSEQ multiplex PCR; TCRdb keeps only in-frame clonotypes and omits some of them. This table has 110,000 to 150,000 clones, about three quarters appearing once. There are 17 residues in the CDR3. This chain connects TRBV1 to TRBJ2-3; the table gives TRBD2 as D, unverified against the DNA. TRBV1 constitutes a pseudogene. The sample consisted of peripheral blood. The sequence was obtained from a woman in her sixties with acute or convalescent COVID-19. CDR3 nucleotides: TGCACCAGCAGCCAAGTCCGGGAGCGGGTTAGCACAGATACGCAGTATTTT. Translation: CTSSQVRERVSTDTQYF.